A selection of T cell receptor beta chains follows, all from one sample in a study of cytomegalovirus exposure and HLA in healthy donors. Produced via immunoSEQ multiplex PCR; TCRdb's table is partial and in-frame only. The repertoire holds about 180,000 clones, with about four fifths as singletons. The sample was PBMCs. These receptors all come from a woman aged 45-65 years in good health and CMV-seropositive. The CDR3 runs from the conserved cysteine through the conserved F or W.

cdr3_aa	j_call	v_call
CASSVQGLGYEQYF	TRBJ2-7	TRBV6-1
CASSSPTDPPFTF	TRBJ1-2	TRBV5-5
CASSFVSYEQYF	TRBJ2-7	TRBV28
CSVELGAVTEAFF	TRBJ1-1	TRBV29-1
CASSPRRSRGAGDTQYF	TRBJ2-3	TRBV7-2
CASSFRGSYGYTF	TRBJ1-2	TRBV7-2
CASSPLGGAGYNEQFF	TRBJ2-1	TRBV27
CASSLYGGLSNQPQHF	TRBJ1-5	TRBV5-5
CASSYAGRTDTQYF	TRBJ2-3	TRBV6-6
CASSQDWAGIGPEAFF	TRBJ1-1	TRBV4-3
CASSSREYLWTSGALYEQYF	TRBJ2-7	TRBV21-1
CASSSWTVYEQYF	TRBJ2-7	TRBV27
CASVQVRGTGELFF	TRBJ2-2	TRBV28
CASSPYATVSGNTIYF	TRBJ1-3	TRBV7-6
CASSDAAGEETQYF	TRBJ2-5	TRBV2
CSVSPGQGNEQYF	TRBJ2-7	TRBV29-1
CASSLGGLAGIYEQFF	TRBJ2-1	TRBV28
CASSPGQGYNSPLHF	TRBJ1-6	TRBV18
CASSLARDRGTDTQYF	TRBJ2-3	TRBV7-8
CASSFEQGAANYGYTF	TRBJ1-2	TRBV9
CASSPSGTVSNQPQHF	TRBJ1-5	TRBV27
CASSLAAGTSGNTIYF	TRBJ1-3	TRBV5-4
CASSEDRGGTQETQYF	TRBJ2-5	TRBV2
CSVQDILARGTDTQYF	TRBJ2-3	TRBV29-1
CASSRQGAGSYGYTF	TRBJ1-2	TRBV6-6
CSARTVRGNIQYF	TRBJ2-4	TRBV29-1
CASSVRGGRQETQYF	TRBJ2-5	TRBV9
CASSSIRGSIDEQYF	TRBJ2-7	TRBV28
CASSLLGREDSPLHF	TRBJ1-6	TRBV27
CASSLDSYTEAFF	TRBJ1-1	TRBV7-6
CASSLGDNLLNTEAFF	TRBJ1-1	TRBV5-1
CASSLSVAGGQGETQYF	TRBJ2-5	TRBV27
CASSLGDFQGGQPQHF	TRBJ1-5	TRBV5-1
CASSPGQIQETQYF	TRBJ2-5	TRBV5-5
CASSLSRMNTEAFF	TRBJ1-1	TRBV27
CSVSPGAGNTIYF	TRBJ1-3	TRBV29-1
CASSLRTGAGEKLFF	TRBJ1-4	TRBV7-8
CASSQALAGGSYEQYF	TRBJ2-7	TRBV4-1
CASSLARGGDGYTF	TRBJ1-2	TRBV5-5
CASSWSGAKNIQYF	TRBJ2-4	TRBV28
CASSSGLQNTEAFF	TRBJ1-1	TRBV27
CASSFLFSGNSPLHF	TRBJ1-6	TRBV27
CASSFRGRGPLDEKLFF	TRBJ1-4	TRBV28
CASSPNRDEQYF	TRBJ2-7	TRBV28
CASSFRQVNTEAFF	TRBJ1-1	TRBV7-8
CASRSDLNTEAFF	TRBJ1-1	TRBV5-5
CASSSGQGGQPQHF	TRBJ1-5	TRBV5-1
CSVDPDWASGSNEQFF	TRBJ2-1	TRBV29-1
CASSRGQGIREQYF	NA	TRBV5-1
CASTRDSYEQYF	TRBJ2-7	TRBV2